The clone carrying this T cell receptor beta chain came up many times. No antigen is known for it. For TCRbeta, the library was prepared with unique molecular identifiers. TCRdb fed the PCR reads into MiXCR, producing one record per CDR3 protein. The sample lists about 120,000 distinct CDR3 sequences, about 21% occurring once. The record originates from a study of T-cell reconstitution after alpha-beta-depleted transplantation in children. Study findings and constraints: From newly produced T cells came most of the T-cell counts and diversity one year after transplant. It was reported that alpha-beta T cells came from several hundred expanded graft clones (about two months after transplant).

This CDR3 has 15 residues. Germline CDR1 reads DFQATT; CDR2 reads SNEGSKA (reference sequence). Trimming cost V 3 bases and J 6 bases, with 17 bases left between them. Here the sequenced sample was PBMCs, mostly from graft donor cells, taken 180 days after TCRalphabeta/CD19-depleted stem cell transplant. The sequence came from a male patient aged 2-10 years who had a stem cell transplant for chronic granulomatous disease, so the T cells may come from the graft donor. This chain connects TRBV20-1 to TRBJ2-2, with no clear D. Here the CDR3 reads CSARRIGGRAGELFF. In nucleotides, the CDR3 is TGCAGTGCTAGGCGTATCGGCGGTCGGGCCGGGGAGCTGTTTTTT.